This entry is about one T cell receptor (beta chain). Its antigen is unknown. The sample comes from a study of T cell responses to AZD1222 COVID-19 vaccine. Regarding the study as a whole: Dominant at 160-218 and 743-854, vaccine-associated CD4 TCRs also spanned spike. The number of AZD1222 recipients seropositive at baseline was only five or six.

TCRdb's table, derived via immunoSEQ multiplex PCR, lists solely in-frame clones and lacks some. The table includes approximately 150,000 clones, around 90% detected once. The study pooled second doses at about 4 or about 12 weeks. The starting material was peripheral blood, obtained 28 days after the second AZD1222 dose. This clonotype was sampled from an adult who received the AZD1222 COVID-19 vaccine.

The CDR3 coding sequence is TGTGCCTGGAGATATAGGGGGGGAGGTAACTATGGCTACACCTTC. As protein: CAWRYRGGGNYGYTF. The V gene is TRBV30, the J gene TRBJ1-2; tentatively, D is TRBD1 (6 bases). Trimming took off 3 bases at V and 1 base at J, with 15 bases between the two ends. The CDR3 runs 15 residues. Germline CDR1 GTSNPN, CDR2 SVGIG (reference sequence).